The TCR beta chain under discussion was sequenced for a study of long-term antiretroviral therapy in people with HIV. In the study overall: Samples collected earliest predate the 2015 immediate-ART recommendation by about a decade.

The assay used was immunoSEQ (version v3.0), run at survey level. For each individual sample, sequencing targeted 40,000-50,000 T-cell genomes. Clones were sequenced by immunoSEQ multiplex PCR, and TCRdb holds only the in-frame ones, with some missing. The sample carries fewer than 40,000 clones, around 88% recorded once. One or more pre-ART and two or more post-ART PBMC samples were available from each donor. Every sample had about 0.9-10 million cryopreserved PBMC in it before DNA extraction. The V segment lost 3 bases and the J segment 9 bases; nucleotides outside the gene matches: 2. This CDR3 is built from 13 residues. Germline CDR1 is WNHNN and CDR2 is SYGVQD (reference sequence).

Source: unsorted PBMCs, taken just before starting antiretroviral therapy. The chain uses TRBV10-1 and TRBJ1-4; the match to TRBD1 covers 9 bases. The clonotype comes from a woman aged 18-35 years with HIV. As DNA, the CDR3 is TGCGCCAGCAGTGAAGACAGGGGGAAAAAACTGTTTTTT. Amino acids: CASSEDRGKKLFF.